Included here is one TCR beta chain sequence, with context. The antigen is not known. V lost 5 bases to trimming and J lost 0 bases; unmatched junction nucleotides: 13. The germline gives CDR1 SGHVS, CDR2 FQNEAQ. The CDR3 is 19 residues long. Method: immunoSEQ multiplex PCR; TCRdb's copy keeps in-frame clones and lacks some. The table shows about 10,000 clones, with 81% occurring only once. These data belong to a study of follicular helper T cells after annual influenza vaccination. Study background: Sampling occurred days 0, 7 and 28 after each influenza vaccination. Study results and caveats: Day 7 ICOS+CD38+ clones were most often found later in ICOS-CD38- cTfh cells. For non-cTfh compartments, undersampling could not be ruled out.

Time point described: 2014-2015 season, pre-vaccination. Sorted blood CD4 subsets were sequenced before and after adults received seasonal inactivated influenza vaccine. The clonotype comes from an adult who received the influenza vaccine. This sequence joins TRBV7-8 and TRBJ1-5; 10 bases align to TRBD1. Sequencing used CXCR5- memory CD4+ T cells sorted from blood, obtained on the day of influenza vaccination. CDR3 in amino acids: CASSPSGTGVVYSNQPQHF. CDR3 bases: TGTGCCAGCAGCCCTTCCGGGACAGGGGTCGTATATAGCAATCAGCCCCAGCATTTT.